This TCR beta chain originates from a study of T cells in Graves' hyperthyroidism and ophthalmopathy (dated by TCRdb to the late 2010s). In the study overall: Peripheral blood samples were taken at the time of initial diagnosis, prior to any treatment. To identify TCR V-J signatures that set the groups apart, the researchers used a discovery cohort of 90 to 100 patients, made up of around 42 with Graves' ophthalmopathy and 57 with stable Graves' hyperthyroidism. An independent validation cohort of around 19 hyperthyroidism patients and 17 patients who later progressed to ophthalmopathy tested prospective prediction of ophthalmopathy. For training and testing, the 110 or so patients in the discovery cohort were randomly divided in a 7:3 ratio. The study also compared thyroid tissue and blood T-cell repertoires from 5 to 7 Graves' hyperthyroidism patients. Following sampling, methimazole starting at 30 mg daily was given to hyperthyroidism patients, and high-dose intravenous methylprednisolone was given to ophthalmopathy patients. According to the paper, TCR Vbeta CDR3 sequencing was carried out on roughly 130 peripheral blood samples, which came from some 41 ophthalmopathy, 75 to 80 hyperthyroidism and approximately 17 progressor patients. Results and caveats for the whole study, not just this receptor: In validation, the model predicted progression to ophthalmopathy a median of about 6 months before onset, with roughly 68% sensitivity and 72.22% specificity. Blood samples also contained most of the expanded thyroid clonotypes (frequency above 0.001), which suggests that blood repertoires may reflect thyroid immune responses. No statistical method was used to set the sample size in advance, and investigators knew the group allocation. A model built on a 13 V-J signature distinguished ophthalmopathy from stable hyperthyroidism, reaching about 89% sensitivity and about 81% specificity in cross-validation and 80%/75% in testing.

The CDR3 starts with the cysteine, ends with the phenylalanine, and has 16 residues. Only CDR3 DNA is held: 48 bases, read in frame from base 1. V ends up 5 bases short and J 2 bases short, with an unmatched junction base count of 5. Taken from the germline V gene, the CDR1 and CDR2 loops are SGHVS and FQNEAQ. TCR beta CDR3 regions were amplified from RNA transcripts. A first-round RT-PCR of the TCR CDR3 used the HTBI primer set with the Qiagen OneStep RT-PCR kit. Libraries were constructed in a second round of multiplex PCR, after which size selection and purification were carried out. Paired-end sequencing of the libraries was performed with 100 bp reads on an Illumina HiSeq2000. The original methods were these. SOAPnuke was used to process the raw data, removing reads that contained adapters or uncalled bases, had a mean Phred below 15, or lacked an exact match to the constant primer or identifier. COPE v1.2.5 was used to merge the high-quality paired reads, and each unique nucleotide sequence was defined as a clonotype. Clonotypes were aligned to IMGT TRBV, TRBD and TRBJ reference segments using MiTCR v1.1. Only V-J combinations with frequency above 0.0001, covering approximately 99% of repertoires, were analysed. A TCS score was defined as the ratio of F50 (clonal expansion) to E x V (chaos), with BLOSUM62-based TCRdist applied between CDR3 peptides within each V-J. Welch's t-statistics and random forest reduced around 510 V-J features to 13, which were used in a naive Bayes classifier (R e1071). The raw public reads went through TCRdb reprocessing: fastp at Q25, MiXCR clone calling, in-frame beta chains kept. Identical CDR3 protein sequences are pooled into one entry, listed with their most common genes and DNA. TCRdb, rather than the study authors, made the V and J calls. The sample table shows roughly 520,000 distinct CDR3 sequences, and 24% are seen once. The ten largest clones add up to 11% of the sample.

Moderately to severely active disease, a Clinical Activity Score of at least 3, a NOSPECS grade of at least 4, and a duration under 3 months were present in ophthalmopathy patients. Any patient with an uncontrolled infection, another autoimmune disease, pregnancy or lactation was excluded. Clinical symptoms, serum thyroxine and TRAb, thyroid ultrasound, and orbital computed tomography formed the basis for the diagnoses. Ficoll-Paque density gradient centrifugation was used to isolate PBMCs from around 10 ml of fresh peripheral blood. Trizol reagent was used to extract total RNA, and RNA quality was then checked on an Agilent 2100 Bioanalyzer. Many counts were recorded for this clonotype. Its antigen is still unknown. No per-base quality is available; no much larger clone lies one base away.

The receptor comes from a woman under 40 with Graves' ophthalmopathy. Input material: blood. The rearranged chain carries TRBV7-8 and TRBJ1-5, with 11 central nucleotides matching TRBD1. The nucleotides are TGTGCCAGCAGCCTACGGACAGGGGGCGGCAATCAGCCCCAGCATTTT. Its protein product is CASSLRTGGGNQPQHF.